This TCR beta chain was recovered during a study of Ad26.COV2.S vaccination and SARS-CoV-2 variants. The CDR3 contains 15 residues. Germline V gene data show CDR1 as SGHAT and CDR2 as FQNNGV. V lost 5 bases to trimming and J lost 2 bases, with 16 bases between them. Assay used: immunoSEQ multiplex PCR; TCRdb lists only in-frame clones, some missing. The table has hundreds of thousands of clones, about 89% seen once; the top ten hold 5%. The treatment is: around 19 received Ad26.COV2.S at low or high dose, single or two shots; several received placebo; per-sample allocation not given. Day 63 following the first vaccine or placebo injection was when the samples were taken.

The clonotype comes from a person aged 18 to 59 who received the Ad26.COV2.S COVID-19 vaccine or a placebo. The V and J genes are TRBV11-2 and TRBJ2-7, with D possibly being TRBD1 (5 bases). The sample was peripheral blood, taken in a trial of Ad26.COV2.S vaccine versus placebo. CDR3 DNA sequence: TGTGCCAGCAGCCCCCTAAGACAGCCTACCTACGAGCAGTACTTC. This gives the protein CASSPLRQPTYEQYF.